The 26 T cell receptor beta chains presented below share a single source sample, sequenced in a study of CD8+ T cells in alopecia areata. Following extraction, RNA underwent reverse transcription to cDNA, which served as the sequencing template. This table comes from immunoSEQ multiplex PCR, and its TCRdb copy is limited to in-frame clones, with some not included. Of more than 95,000 clones in the sample, approximately 58% were seen once. Sequenced: CD4+ T cells sorted from blood. The receptor set was obtained from a human donor in good health.

V usage is TRBV29-1 and J usage is TRBJ2-2, with D possibly being TRBD1 or TRBD2 (5 bases each). Trimming left V 7 bases short and J 2 bases short, with 14 bases between. CDR3 length equals 14 residues. Per germline, CDR1 SQVTM and CDR2 ANQGSEA. CDR3 loop: CSARGDRNTGELFF. CDR3 nucleotide sequence: TGCAGCGCCAGAGGGGACCGAAACACCGGGGAGCTGTTTTTT.

A single count supports this clone. The chain combines TRBV6-6 with TRBJ2-7, with no clear D. Germline V gene lookup returns CDR1 MNHNY and CDR2 SVGAGI (reference sequence). This CDR3 comprises 13 residues. Trimming removed 8 bases at V and 0 bases at J, with 11 bases between. The CDR3 region is CASGTPDSYEQYF. The CDR3 nucleotides are TGTGCCAGCGGAACACCTGACTCCTACGAGCAGTACTTC.

The rearrangement links TRBV29-1 to TRBJ2-3; D is ambiguous. This CDR3 comprises 14 residues. Per the germline V gene, CDR1 is SQVTM and CDR2 is ANQGSEA. The V end was cut by 2 bases, the J end by 3 bases, with 12 bases between. The CDR3 sequence: CSVERRWGTDTQYF. The CDR3 nucleotides are TGCAGCGTTGAACGGCGGTGGGGTACAGATACGCAGTATTTT.

The rearrangement links TRBV30 to TRBJ1-5; perhaps TRBD1 as D (5 bases). Germline CDR1 GTSNPN, CDR2 SVGIG (reference sequence). V was pared by 3 bases and J by 3 bases, with 21 bases between. There are 17 residues in the CDR3. The DNA of the CDR3 is TGTGCCTGGAGCGGCCCCGGGCGGGGCCGTAACAATCAGCCCCAGCATTTT. This gives the protein CAWSGPGRGRNNQPQHF.

This clone occurred once. The chain uses TRBV4-1 and TRBJ2-2; D is ambiguous. Trimming shortened V by 1 base and J by 6 bases, and 9 bases separated the two germline ends. The CDR3 length is 14 residues. Per the germline V gene, CDR1 is MGHRA and CDR2 is YSYEKL. CDR3: CASSQGSNSGELFF. In nucleotides, the CDR3 is TGCGCCAGCAGCCAAGGCTCAAACTCCGGGGAGCTGTTTTTT.

The chain couples TRBV7-2 to TRBJ2-1; D is ambiguous. V lost 5 bases, J lost 6 bases, and 14 bases lay in between. From germline, CDR1 is SGHTA and CDR2 FQGNSA. The CDR3 totals 14 residues. CDR3 sequence: CASSVRNYGNEQFF. CDR3 DNA sequence: TGTGCCAGCAGCGTACGGAACTATGGCAATGAGCAGTTCTTC.

The chain recombines TRBV4-1 with TRBJ2-4, with 8 bases that match TRBD1. CDR1 and CDR2 from the germline V gene are MGHRA and YSYEKL. The CDR3 is 20 amino acids. The V and J ends lost 0 bases and 2 bases, in that order; junction bases with no gene match: 15. The chain's CDR3 is CASSQDLGRGRKRTKNIQYF. Written as DNA, the CDR3 is TGCGCCAGCAGCCAAGATCTGGGCAGGGGGCGGAAAAGGACCAAAAACATTCAGTACTTC.

The chain uses TRBV29-1 and TRBJ1-5, with a weak D call TRBD1 (6 bases). Trimming left V 4 bases short and J 6 bases short, with 10 bases between. The length of the CDR3 is 12 residues. Germline values: CDR1 SQVTM, CDR2 ANQGSEA. CDR3 nucleotide sequence: TGCAGCGTTGTAGTACAGGGTCAGCCCCAGCATTTT. Protein sequence: CSVVVQGQPQHF.

V and J are TRBV11-1 and TRBJ1-5; D remains ambiguous. CDR1 and CDR2 from the germline V gene are SGHAT and FQDESV (reference sequence). V was clipped by 5 bases and J by 9 bases, with 8 bases between them. The CDR3 is 11 residues long. CDR3 in amino acids: CASSPGRPQHF. For the CDR3, the DNA is TGTGCCAGCAGCCCCGGCCGGCCCCAGCATTTT. Full variable domain (missing parts from reference TRBV11-1 and TRBJ1-5): EAEVAQSPRYKITEKSQAVAFWCDPISGHATLYWYRQILGQGPELLVQFQDESVVDDSQLPKDRFSAERLKGVDSTLKIQPAELGDSAMYLCASSPGRPQHFGDGTRLSIL.

The chain joins TRBV29-1 to TRBJ1-1, with a possible D match to TRBD1 (6 bases). Trimming cost V 0 bases and J 11 bases, with 25 bases left between them. From germline, CDR1 is SQVTM and CDR2 ANQGSEA. This CDR3 comprises 16 residues. The CDR3 reads CSVEDRGRGRGVGAFF. In DNA, the CDR3 is TGCAGCGTTGAAGATCGAGGTCGTGGCAGGGGAGTAGGTGCTTTCTTT.

The chain is built from TRBV2 and TRBJ1-2; 9 bases fit TRBD1. CDR3 length: 16 amino acids. V lost 11 bases, J lost 2 bases, and 15 bases stayed unmatched. Germline CDR1 SNHLY, CDR2 FYNNEI. The CDR3 DNA reads TGTGCCGAATTTACTTTCGGGACAGGGTTGAACTATGGCTACACCTTC. Amino acid sequence: CAEFTFGTGLNYGYTF. Combining the CDR3 with reference TRBV2 and TRBJ1-2 gives the whole variable domain EPEVTQTPSHQVTQMGQEVILRCVPISNHLYFYWYRQILGQKVEFLVSFYNNEISEKSEIFDDQFSVERPDGSNFTLKIRSTKLEDSAMYFCAEFTFGTGLNYGYTFGSGTRLTVV.

This clone has a handful of counts. The chain couples TRBV9 to TRBJ2-3, with 10 bases aligning to TRBD2. This CDR3 spans 17 amino acids. CDR1 and CDR2 (germline): SGDLS, YYNGEE. The J segment lost 0 bases and the V segment lost 1 base, leaving 5 bases of the junction unmatched. The CDR3 region has the DNA TGTGCCAGCAGCGTAAGCGGGGGGGCCTATAGCACAGATACGCAGTATTTT. Its protein is CASSVSGGAYSTDTQYF.

The chain is built from TRBV18 and TRBJ1-1; D uncertain. Trimming shortened V by 2 bases and J by 3 bases, and 13 bases separated the two germline ends. The CDR3 totals 15 residues. Germline V gene lookup returns CDR1 KGHSH and CDR2 LQKENI. Here the CDR3 DNA reads TGTGCCAGCTCACCATTTTCGGGGAGGGACACTGAAGCTTTCTTT. It codes for CASSPFSGRDTEAFF. The full variable domain, rest sourced from reference TRBV18 and TRBJ1-1, is NAGVMQNPRHLVRRRGQEARLRCSPMKGHSHVYWYRQLPEEGLKFMVYLQKENIIDESGMPKERFSAEFPKEGPSILRIQQVVRGDSAAYFCASSPFSGRDTEAFFGQGTRLTVV.

The chain is built from TRBV29-1 and TRBJ1-4, with D tentatively TRBD1 (5 bases). The length of the CDR3 is 14 residues. The V gene lost 4 bases and the J gene lost 4 bases, with 13 bases spanning the gap. Germline values: CDR1 SQVTM, CDR2 ANQGSEA. CDR3 sequence reads: CSVGGGSGNEKLFF. In DNA form, the CDR3 reads TGCAGCGTTGGGGGCGGCTCGGGTAATGAAAAACTGTTTTTT. Full variable domain (outside the CDR3, taken from reference TRBV29-1 and TRBJ1-4): SAVISQKPSRDICQRGTSLTIQCQVDSQVTMMFWYRQQPGQSLTLIATANQGSEATYESGFVIDKFPISRPNLTFSTLTVSNMSPEDSSIYLCSVGGGSGNEKLFFGSGTQLSVL.

CDR3 amino acids: CASTLLAGSPDTQYF. As DNA, the CDR3 is TGCGCCAGCACACTTTTAGCGGGGAGCCCAGATACGCAGTATTTT. The J gene is TRBJ2-3, the V gene TRBV5-1; 8 bases are shared with TRBD2. V shed 6 bases and J 4 bases; nucleotides not matched to a gene: 10. Germline-derived CDR1 and CDR2 are SGHRS and YFSETQ. This CDR3 has 15 amino acids.

The J gene is TRBJ2-5, the V gene TRBV11-2; the match to TRBD1 covers 8 bases. The V and J ends lost 5 bases and 5 bases, in that order; junction bases with no gene match: 7. Germline CDR1 and CDR2: SGHAT and FQNNGV. The CDR3 is 14 residues long. CDR3 residues: CASSPDRGFETQYF. CDR3 nucleotide sequence: TGTGCCAGCAGCCCCGACAGGGGATTCGAGACCCAGTACTTC. Full variable domain (remainder filled in from reference TRBV11-2 and TRBJ2-5): EAGVAQSPRYKIIEKRQSVAFWCNPISGHATLYWYQQILGQGPKLLIQFQNNGVVDDSQLPKDRFSAERLKGVDSTLKIQPAKLEDSAVYLCASSPDRGFETQYFGPGTRLLVL.

The V call is TRBV19, the J call TRBJ1-5; D is uncertain. The CDR3 covers 16 residues. Germline loops: CDR1 LNHDA, CDR2 SQIVND (reference sequence). The germline V and J ends were trimmed by 3 bases and 1 base, with 13 bases remaining between them. Written as DNA, the CDR3 is TGTGCCAGTAGTATCTCCCCCTACATGAGCAATCAGCCCCAGCATTTT. Its protein product is CASSISPYMSNQPQHF.

V and J are TRBV9 and TRBJ1-2; D is possibly TRBD1 (5 bases). Germline V gene sequence: CDR1 SGDLS, CDR2 YYNGEE. The V end was cut by 0 bases, the J end by 7 bases, with 13 bases between. The CDR3 length is 14 residues. CDR3 nucleotide sequence: TGTGCCAGCAGCGTAGTATCAGGGTCTGGTGGCTACACCTTC. Its protein is CASSVVSGSGGYTF.

This clone was detected a few times. This chain uses TRBV4-1 with TRBJ1-4; unclear D gene. Between the trimmed V and J ends, which lost 3 bases and 12 bases, there was a span of 20 bases. The CDR3 contains 15 residues. Germline CDR1 reads MGHRA; CDR2 reads YSYEKL. In DNA, the CDR3 is TGCGCCAGCAGCCACATGTCCGCCGGCTTGAGGGAACTGTTTTTT. It is translated as CASSHMSAGLRELFF.

The chain carries TRBV5-4 and TRBJ2-7; 8 bases match TRBD2. Losses at the gene ends were 4 bases for V and 6 bases for J; bases not matched to a gene: 9. The CDR3 totals 14 residues. In germline, CDR1 is SGHNT, CDR2 YYREEE (reference sequence). The CDR3 DNA sequence: TGTGCCAGCAGCCCCGGGACTAGGACTCTCGAGCAGTACTTC. Its protein is CASSPGTRTLEQYF.

The gene calls are TRBV5-5 and TRBJ1-5; D call uncertain. The V gene's germline CDR1 is SGHKS and CDR2 YYEKEE (reference sequence). V lost 0 bases and J lost 1, with 11 bases in between. The CDR3 spans 16 residues. The CDR3 region is CASSLGQESSNQPQHF. As DNA, the CDR3 is TGTGCCAGCAGCTTGGGGCAGGAGTCAAGCAATCAGCCCCAGCATTTT. The entire variable domain, with the rest obtained from reference TRBV5-5 and TRBJ1-5, is as follows: DAGVTQSPTHLIKTRGQQVTLRCSPISGHKSVSWYQQVLGQGPQFIFQYYEKEERGRGNFPDRFSARQFPNYSSELNVNALLLGDSALYLCASSLGQESSNQPQHFGDGTRLSIL.

The V call is TRBV29-1, the J call TRBJ2-2; possibly TRBD1 for D (6 bases). Trimming shortened V by 7 bases and J by 0 bases, and 9 bases separated the two germline ends. Germline V gene sequence: CDR1 SQVTM, CDR2 ANQGSEA. CDR3 size: 13 residues. For the CDR3, the DNA is TGCAGCGGGGGACAAACGAACACCGGGGAGCTGTTTTTT. This encodes CSGGQTNTGELFF.

This clone was seen more than once but under ten times. The chain is built from TRBV30 and TRBJ2-1; D call uncertain. CDR3 length: 14 residues. Trimming removed 1 base from V and 0 bases from J, with 7 bases in between. The V gene's germline CDR1 is GTSNPN and CDR2 SVGIG (reference sequence). The CDR3 coding sequence is TGTGCCTGGAGTGAGCGCAGCTCCTACAATGAGCAGTTCTTC. It translates to CAWSERSSYNEQFF. Using reference TRBV30 and TRBJ2-1 for the parts outside the CDR3, the full variable domain is SQTIHQWPATLVQPVGSPLSLECTVEGTSNPNLYWYRQAAGRGLQLLFYSVGIGQISSEVPQNLSASRPQDRQFILSSKKLLLSDSGFYLCAWSERSSYNEQFFGPGTRLTVL.

The chain recombines TRBV7-8 with TRBJ2-5; TRBD2 matches at 10 bases. V was pared by 5 bases and J by 2 bases, with 8 bases of the junction left unmatched. The CDR3 sequence is 16 residues long. CDR1 is SGHVS, CDR2 FQNEAQ, per germline. The CDR3 DNA is TGTGCCAGCAGCCCAAACCCACTAGCGGGACAAGAGACCCAGTACTTC. This sequence encodes CASSPNPLAGQETQYF.

The chain joins TRBV9 to TRBJ1-4; no definite D call. Germline CDR1 is SGDLS and CDR2 is YYNGEE. The V end was cut by 1 base, the J end by 8 bases, with 15 bases between. The CDR3 covers 15 residues. The CDR3 loop reads CASSVSPRREEKLFF. The CDR3 bases are TGTGCCAGCAGCGTATCGCCCCGGCGTGAGGAAAAACTGTTTTTT.

In DNA, the CDR3 is TGTGCCAGCAGCTTAGTCCCTAGCGGGAAGGTTAAGGAGCAGTTCTTC. It yields the protein CASSLVPSGKVKEQFF. The V gene is TRBV7-2, the J gene TRBJ2-1, with 9 bases fitting TRBD2. Looked up from germline, CDR1 is SGHTA and CDR2 is FQGNSA. Losses at the gene ends were 1 base for V and 10 bases for J; bases not matched to a gene: 11. The CDR3 covers 16 residues.